This T cell receptor beta chain was captured in a study of T cells after yellow fever vaccination. Overall study findings and caveats: Most clones from primary vaccination were detected again post-booster (roughly 96% CD4, around 88% CD8).

This clonotype turned up a few times. Antigen unknown. From the 5' RACE reads, TCRdb called clonotypes with MiXCR, one entry per CDR3 protein. Of a few hundred thousand distinct CDR3 sequences in the sample, roughly 8.6% are singletons; the top ten hold about 16%. The sequence derives from a man aged 18-30 years who received the YFV17D yellow fever vaccine. The sample here was PBMCs, taken around 45 days after the first yellow fever vaccination.

CDR3 in DNA: TGTGCCAGCAGCTTTACGGGGACCGGGGAGCTGTTTTTT. Protein sequence: CASSFTGTGELFF. The V gene is TRBV11-2, the J gene TRBJ2-2, with D possibly matching TRBD2 (5 bases). The CDR3 has 13 amino acids. V dropped 3 bases and J dropped 5 bases, with 7 bases sitting between them. The germline V gene encodes CDR1 SGHAT and CDR2 FQNNGV.